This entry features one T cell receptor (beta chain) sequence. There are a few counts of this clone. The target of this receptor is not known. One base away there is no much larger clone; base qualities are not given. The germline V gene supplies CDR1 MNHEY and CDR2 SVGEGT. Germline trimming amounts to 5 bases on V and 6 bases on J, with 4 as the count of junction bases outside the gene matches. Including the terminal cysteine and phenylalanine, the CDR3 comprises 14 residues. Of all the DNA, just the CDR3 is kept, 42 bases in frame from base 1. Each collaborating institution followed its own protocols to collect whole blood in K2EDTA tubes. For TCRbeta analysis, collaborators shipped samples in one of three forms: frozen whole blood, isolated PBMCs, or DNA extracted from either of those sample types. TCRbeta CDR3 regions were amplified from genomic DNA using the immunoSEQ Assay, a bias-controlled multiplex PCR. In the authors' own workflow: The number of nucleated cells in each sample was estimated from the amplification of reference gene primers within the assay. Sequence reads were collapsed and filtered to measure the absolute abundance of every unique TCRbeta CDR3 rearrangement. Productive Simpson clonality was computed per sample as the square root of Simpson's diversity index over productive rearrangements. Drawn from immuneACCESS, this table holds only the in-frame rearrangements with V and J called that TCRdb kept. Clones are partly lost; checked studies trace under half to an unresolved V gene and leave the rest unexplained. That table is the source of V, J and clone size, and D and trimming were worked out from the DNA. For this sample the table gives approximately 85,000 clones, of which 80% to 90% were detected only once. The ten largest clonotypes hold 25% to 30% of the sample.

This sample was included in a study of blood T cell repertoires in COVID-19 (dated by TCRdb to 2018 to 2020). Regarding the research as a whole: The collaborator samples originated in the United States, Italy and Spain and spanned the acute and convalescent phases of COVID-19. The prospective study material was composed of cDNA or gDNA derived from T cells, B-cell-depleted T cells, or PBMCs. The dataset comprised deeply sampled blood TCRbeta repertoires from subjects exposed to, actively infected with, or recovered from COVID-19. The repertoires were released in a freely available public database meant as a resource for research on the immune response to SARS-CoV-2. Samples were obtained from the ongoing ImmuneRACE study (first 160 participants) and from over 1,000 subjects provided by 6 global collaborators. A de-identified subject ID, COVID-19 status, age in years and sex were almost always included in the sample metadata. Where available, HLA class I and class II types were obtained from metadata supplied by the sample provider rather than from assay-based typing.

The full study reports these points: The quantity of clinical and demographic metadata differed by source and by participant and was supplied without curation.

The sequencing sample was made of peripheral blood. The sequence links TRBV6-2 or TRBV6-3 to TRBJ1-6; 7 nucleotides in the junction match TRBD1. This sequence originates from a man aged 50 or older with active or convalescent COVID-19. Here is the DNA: TGTGCCAGCAGTCAGAACAGGGGTAATTCACCCCTCCACTTT. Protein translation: CASSQNRGNSPLHF.